This T cell receptor beta chain was observed in a study of beta chain features in type 1 diabetes. Since all of the isolated RNA was reverse transcribed, expressed TCRB transcripts were what got sequenced. Generated by immunoSEQ multiplex PCR, the TCRdb table keeps only in-frame clones and is missing some. Altogether roughly 610,000 clones are present, 15% being singletons, with the ten largest covering approximately 0.093%. The sequencing input was naive CD4+ T cells from blood. The source of this sequence is a man between 18 and 29 years old in good health.

The CDR3 DNA is TGTGCCAGCAGTTACGCCCGGGACAGCTCCTACGAGCAGTACTTC. Its translation: CASSYARDSSYEQYF. The chain is built from TRBV6-6 and TRBJ2-7; TRBD1 aligns across 7 bases. In germline, CDR1 is MNHNY, CDR2 SVGAGI (reference sequence). The CDR3 sequence is 15 residues long. Unmatched junction bases numbered 4, after V lost 2 bases and J lost 0 bases.